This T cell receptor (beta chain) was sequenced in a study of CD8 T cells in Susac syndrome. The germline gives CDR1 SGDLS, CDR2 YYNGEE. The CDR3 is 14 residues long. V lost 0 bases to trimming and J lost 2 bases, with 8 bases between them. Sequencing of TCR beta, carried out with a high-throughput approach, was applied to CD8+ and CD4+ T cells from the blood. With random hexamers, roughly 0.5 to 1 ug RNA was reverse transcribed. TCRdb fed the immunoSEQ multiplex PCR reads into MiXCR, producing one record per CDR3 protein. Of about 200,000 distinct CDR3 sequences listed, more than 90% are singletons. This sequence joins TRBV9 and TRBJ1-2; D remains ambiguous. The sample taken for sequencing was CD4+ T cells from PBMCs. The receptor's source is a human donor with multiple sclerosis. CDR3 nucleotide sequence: TGTGCCAGCAGCGTAGGAACAGACAACTATGGCTACACCTTC. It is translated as CASSVGTDNYGYTF. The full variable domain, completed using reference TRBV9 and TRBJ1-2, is DSGVTQTPKHLITATGQRVTLRCSPRSGDLSVYWYQQSLDQGLQFLIQYYNGEERAKGNILERFSAQQFPDLHSELNLSSLELGDSALYFCASSVGTDNYGYTFGSGTRLTVV.